This T cell receptor (beta chain) was identified during a study of regulatory T cells in long-lasting Graves disease. Whole-study results and caveats: Relative to new patients (approximately 1,000), persistent patients exhibited greater sharing of public clonotypes (more than 2,500). Patients whose Graves' disease persisted exhibited lower TCR diversity than those newly diagnosed.

Sequencing libraries for TCR beta were prepared with iRepertoire HTBI primers and Arm-PCR of CDR3 regions. TCRdb independently ran MiXCR on the multiplex PCR reads; one entry per CDR3 protein. The sample lists 430,000 or so distinct CDR3 sequences, 21% seen once, with around 15% in the top ten. CDR1 DFQATT and CDR2 SNEGSKA come from the germline V gene (reference sequence). Between the trimmed V and J ends, which lost 7 bases and 4 bases, there was a span of 13 bases. The CDR3 is 12 residues long. Regarding time point: persistent/refractory GD, antithyroid drugs over 5 years with positive TRAb. RNA isolated from PBMCs was used to make the TCR library. Each of the patients was recruited from an endocrinology department situated in Xi'an, China. This clonotype was seen a few times. Its antigen remains unidentified.

This sequence originates from a female donor with Graves disease. This sequence joins TRBV20-1 and TRBJ1-2, with D possibly TRBD1 on 5 matching bases. The sequences come from peripheral blood mononuclear cells (PBMCs), collected when the disease was refractory, from a patient treated with antithyroid drugs. CDR3 coding DNA: TGCAGTGAGCGACAGTGGACCTATGGCTACACCTTC. Its protein product is CSERQWTYGYTF.